These 27 T cell receptor beta chains were all obtained from the same sample, sequenced in a study of blood T cells in healthy people across ages. The second PCR ran 7 to 11 cycles with a sample-barcoded 5' primer and J-beta primers. Each CDR3 protein is one row after TCRdb ran MiXCR on the 5' RACE reads. The data contain about 720,000 distinct CDR3 sequences, about a fifth of them seen just once; the ten biggest clones take up 20% to 25%. Sequenced input: blood. These receptors were obtained from a man between 65 and 85 years old in good health.

This clonotype occurred many times. The rearrangement joins TRBV3-1 to TRBJ1-2; D is unclear. There are 15 residues in the CDR3. Germline values: CDR1 LGHDT, CDR2 YNNKEL (reference sequence). V lost 1 base to trimming and J lost 7 bases, with 16 bases between them. CDR3: CASSQGLFDGVGYTF. The CDR3 DNA sequence: TGTGCCAGCAGCCAAGGGTTGTTTGACGGAGTTGGCTACACCTTC.

The chain is built from TRBV29-1 and TRBJ1-2; no definite D call. In germline, CDR1 is SQVTM, CDR2 ANQGSEA. CDR3 size: 12 residues. Deletions cut 4 bases from V and 2 bases from J, with 8 bases between. The CDR3 sequence: CSVGGFNYGYTF. DNA for the CDR3: TGCAGCGTTGGAGGGTTCAACTATGGCTACACCTTC.

The J gene is TRBJ1-4, the V gene TRBV20-1; 9 nucleotides line up with TRBD1. The length of the CDR3 is 15 residues. Germline assignment: CDR1 DFQATT and CDR2 SNEGSKA (reference sequence). With 1 base clipped from V and 7 bases from J, the junction kept 7 bases outside the gene matches. The CDR3 reads CSARAPDRGSEKLFF. The CDR3 region has the DNA TGCAGTGCTAGAGCCCCGGACAGGGGTAGTGAAAAACTGTTTTTT.

Comments on this clonotype: A read error may explain this, as a much larger clone is one base away. The V and J genes are TRBV3-1 and TRBJ1-1; 10 nucleotides line up with TRBD1. The CDR3 length is 15 residues. Germline V gene lookup returns CDR1 LGHDT and CDR2 YNNKEL (reference sequence). The V and J ends lost 2 bases and 1 base, in that order; junction bases with no gene match: 1. In nucleotides, the CDR3 is TGTGCCAGCAGCCAATGGGACAGGGGGAACACTGAAGCTTTCTTT. Translated: CASSQWDRGNTEAFF.

This clonotype has a handful of counts. The rearrangement uses TRBV2 and TRBJ1-3; no clear D gene. The germline V gene has CDR1 SNHLY and CDR2 FYNNEI. The CDR3 totals 14 residues. V lost 6 bases to trimming and J lost 4 bases, with 13 bases between them. The CDR3 DNA reads TGTGCCAGCAGGGGAGACACCGCGGGAAACACCATATATTTT. This translates into CASRGDTAGNTIYF.

CDR3 in amino acids: CASSWTGDTQYF. The CDR3 coding sequence is TGTGCCAGCAGTTGGACCGGAGATACGCAGTATTTT. This rearrangement joins TRBV3-1 to TRBJ2-3, with D uncertain. V was clipped by 6 bases and J by 5 bases, with 9 bases between them. The CDR3 sequence is 12 residues long. Germline CDR1 LGHDT, CDR2 YNNKEL (reference sequence).

This clonotype was recorded many times. The V call is TRBV12-3 or TRBV12-4, the J call TRBJ2-1; D unresolved. The germline V and J ends were trimmed by 7 bases and 8 bases, with 21 bases remaining between them. The CDR3 contains 15 residues. The CDR3 nucleotides read TGTGCCAGCACCCTGGGCGGTTCCCTCGCCCATGAGCAGTTCTTC. Its protein is CASTLGGSLAHEQFF.

The chain has TRBV29-1 and TRBJ2-3, with D unresolved. The V gene's germline CDR1 is SQVTM and CDR2 ANQGSEA. V was clipped by 8 bases and J by 4 bases, with 13 bases between them. This CDR3 is built from 12 residues. CDR3 loop: CSSLGSPDTQYF. The CDR3 DNA reads as TGCAGCTCTTTAGGGTCGCCAGATACGCAGTATTTT.

The chain combines TRBV20-1 with TRBJ2-5; D possibly corresponds to TRBD2 (6 bases). In germline, CDR1 is DFQATT, CDR2 SNEGSKA (reference sequence). The V end was cut by 0 bases, the J end by 6 bases, with 11 bases between. The CDR3 is 13 amino acids. This CDR3 is CSARDPGRQTQYF. The CDR3 DNA sequence: TGCAGTGCTAGAGATCCAGGGAGGCAGACCCAGTACTTC.

Notes on this clonotype: This may be a read error, as it is one base from a much larger clone. The rearrangement uses TRBV28 and TRBJ2-5; 7 positions agree with TRBD1. This CDR3 has 13 amino acids. CDR1 and CDR2 from the germline V gene are MDHEN and SYDVKM. CDR3 in amino acids: CASSQDREETQHF. The CDR3 DNA sequence: TGTGCCAGCAGCCAAGACAGGGAAGAGACCCAGCACTTC.

The V call is TRBV3-1, the J call TRBJ2-7, with TRBD2 matching 8 bases. Looked up from germline, CDR1 is LGHDT and CDR2 is YNNKEL (reference sequence). V dropped 3 bases and J dropped 4; count of bases not matched to a gene: 11. There are 16 residues in the CDR3. The CDR3 coding sequence is TGTGCCAGCAGCCACGATACTAGCGGTTATACATACGAGCAGTACTTC. This gives the protein CASSHDTSGYTYEQYF.

This clonotype showed up many times. The V and J genes are TRBV12-3 or TRBV12-4 and TRBJ1-6; D call uncertain. V lost 8 bases, J lost 10 bases, and 12 bases lay in between. CDR3 length equals 12 residues. CDR3 nucleotides: TGTGCCAGCGCGGCCCTTGGATCACCCCTCCACTTT. This translates into CASAALGSPLHF.

This clonotype was observed many times. This sequence joins TRBV6-5 and TRBJ2-7; 11 bases map to TRBD2. V lost 5 bases, J lost 4 bases, and 4 bases stayed unmatched. The CDR3 consists of 14 residues. Germline CDR1 reads MNHEY; CDR2 reads SVGAGI. CDR3 nucleotides: TGTGCCAGCAGTCGTAGCGGGGGGGTATACGAGCAGTACTTC. Translation gives CASSRSGGVYEQYF.

The CDR3 DNA is TGCGCCAGCAGCTTGAGTGGGGCCCCCACAGATACGCAGTATTTT. Translating gives CASSLSGAPTDTQYF. This chain uses TRBV5-1 with TRBJ2-3, with D possibly being TRBD1 (5 bases). Between the trimmed V and J ends, which lost 1 base and 2 bases, there was a span of 11 bases. Germline V lookup: CDR1 SGHRS, CDR2 YFSETQ. The CDR3 contains 15 residues.

This chain joins TRBV6-6 and TRBJ1-4; D is uncertain. Trimming removed 6 bases at V and 5 bases at J, with 10 bases between. CDR1 and CDR2 (germline): MNHNY, SVGAGI (reference sequence). The CDR3 totals 13 residues. The CDR3, as DNA: TGTGCCAGCAGCTGGGCGGGGAATGAAAAACTGTTTTTT. It is translated as CASSWAGNEKLFF.

This clonotype has more than one count but fewer than ten. The V call is TRBV6-5, the J call TRBJ1-4; the D is unclear. The CDR3 length is 14 residues. CDR1 and CDR2 (germline): MNHEY, SVGAGI. Trimming took 3 bases from V and 7 from J, leaving 12 bases between them. The CDR3 loop is CASSYGIRSEKLFF. The CDR3 coding sequence is TGTGCCAGCAGTTATGGGATCCGCAGTGAAAAACTGTTTTTT.

This clonotype came up many times. In DNA, the CDR3 is TGTGCCAGCAGCTCGGGGACAGGCAACACTGAAGCTTTCTTT. Its protein is CASSSGTGNTEAFF. This chain connects TRBV7-3 to TRBJ1-1; TRBD1 aligns across 8 bases. This CDR3 spans 14 amino acids. V was pared by 4 bases and J by 2 bases, with 3 bases of the junction left unmatched. The germline V gene encodes CDR1 SGHTA and CDR2 FQGTGA.

CDR3 in amino acids: CASSLTLAGYEKLFF. CDR3 sequence (DNA): TGTGCCAGCAGTTTGACCCTGGCAGGGTATGAAAAACTGTTTTTT. The chain links TRBV27 to TRBJ1-4; D possibly corresponds to TRBD1 (5 bases). The CDR3 contains 15 residues. V lost 3 bases to trimming and J lost 6 bases, with 14 bases between them. Per germline, CDR1 MNHEY and CDR2 SMNVEV (reference sequence). The variable domain in full, completed from reference TRBV27 and TRBJ1-4, reads EAQVTQNPRYLITVTGKKLTVTCSQNMNHEYMSWYRQDPGLGLRQIYYSMNVEVTDKGDVPEGYKVSRKEKRNFPLILESPSPNQTSLYFCASSLTLAGYEKLFFGSGTQLSVL.

The chain uses TRBV5-1 and TRBJ2-1, with D uncertain. Between the trimmed V and J ends, which lost 8 bases and 8 bases, there was a span of 20 bases. There are 14 residues in the CDR3. The germline gives CDR1 SGHRS, CDR2 YFSETQ. In DNA, the CDR3 is TGCGCCAGTCAAGGACGGAGAGCTAAGGATGAGCAGTTCTTC. It yields the protein CASQGRRAKDEQFF.

This clonotype was detected only a few times. The chain links TRBV6-1 to TRBJ1-4; D is perhaps TRBD1 (5 bases). The CDR3 consists of 13 residues. With 6 bases removed from V and 5 bases from J, the gap between germline ends came to 10 bases. Germline CDR1 MNHNS, CDR2 SASEGT. The CDR3 sequence is CASRFDRNEKLFF. DNA of the CDR3: TGTGCCAGCAGATTTGACAGAAATGAAAAACTGTTTTTT.

This clonotype was counted a few times. The rearrangement uses TRBV3-1 and TRBJ2-5; no definite D call. The DNA matches TRBJ2-7 better at its end, which makes the J call doubtful. CDR1 is LGHDT, CDR2 YNNKEL, per germline (reference sequence). The CDR3 runs to 12 residues. The CDR3 DNA reads as TGTGCCAGCAGCCAAGACTGGGTCGAGCAGTACTTC. Translating gives CASSQDWVEQYF.

J is TRBJ2-3 and V is TRBV5-1; D not certain. The CDR3 consists of 15 residues. Germline V gene lookup returns CDR1 SGHRS and CDR2 YFSETQ. Trimming took 0 bases from V and 4 from J, leaving 12 bases between them. CDR3 sequence (DNA): TGCGCCAGCAGCTTGGAGACCCTACCCCCAGATACGCAGTATTTT. It specifies CASSLETLPPDTQYF.

With respect to this clonotype: Sequence at one end of the junction differs from germline and may be a read error. V gene TRBV6-6 combines with J gene TRBJ1-3; D not certain. The CDR3 has 15 amino acids. Germline V CDR1 and CDR2: MNHNY, SVGAGI (reference sequence). The chain's CDR3 is CASSYSAGNGNTIYF. CDR3 nucleotides: TGTGCCAGCAGCTACTCGGCCGGGAACGGAAACACCATATATTTT.

This clonotype was recorded a few times. The chain is built from TRBV3-1 and TRBJ1-5; D remains unclear. The CDR3 contains 15 residues. The germline V gene encodes CDR1 LGHDT and CDR2 YNNKEL (reference sequence). V shed 1 base and J shed 6 bases, with 13 bases lying between them. Here the CDR3 reads CASSQALGVGQPQHF. For the CDR3, the DNA is TGTGCCAGCAGCCAAGCTCTTGGGGTCGGTCAGCCCCAGCATTTT.

This clonotype came up a few times. A read error may account for a junction end that differs from germline. This chain joins TRBV4-3 and TRBJ1-2; D is uncertain. CDR3 length equals 14 residues. Germline CDR1 and CDR2: LGHNA and YSLEER. This CDR3 is CASGQDFREAGYTF. The CDR3 DNA follows: TGCGCCAGCGGCCAAGATTTCCGGGAGGCTGGCTACACCTTC.

The chain uses TRBV5-1 and TRBJ2-1, with 7 bases that match TRBD2. Per the germline V gene, CDR1 is SGHRS and CDR2 is YFSETQ. V shed 3 bases, J shed 2 bases, and the junction held 5 bases outside the gene matches. This CDR3 spans 15 amino acids. In nucleotides, the CDR3 is TGCGCCAGCAGCTCGGGACTACTCCCCTACAATGAGCAGTTCTTC. It yields the protein CASSSGLLPYNEQFF.

The chain has TRBV18 and TRBJ2-7, with D unclear. Trimming removed 0 bases at V and 2 bases at J, with 5 bases between. Germline CDR1 and CDR2: KGHSH and LQKENI. The CDR3 length is 13 residues. For the CDR3, the DNA is TGTGCCAGCTCACCACCAACTACCTACGAGCAGTACTTC. It specifies CASSPPTTYEQYF.